These 2 T cell receptor beta chains came from one sample sequenced in a study of PD-1 blockade in classical Hodgkin lymphoma. Measured with immunoSEQ multiplex PCR; TCRdb has only the in-frame clones, and not every one. Of tens of thousands of clones detected, 93% appear once; the ten largest clones hold about 2.6%. Stated time point: newly diagnosed, previously untreated cHL patient sample. The sample comprised peripheral blood mononuclear cells (PBMCs). These receptors originate from a human donor with classical Hodgkin lymphoma.

The rearrangement links TRBV18 to TRBJ1-4; D is uncertain. V lost 4 bases to trimming and J lost 0 bases, with 9 bases between them. The CDR3 is 15 residues long. CDR1 is KGHSH and CDR2 is LQKENI in the germline V gene. Here the CDR3 reads CASSLLPPTNEKLFF. The CDR3 bases are TGTGCCAGCTCACTCCTCCCGCCAACTAATGAAAAACTGTTTTTT.

The rearrangement joins TRBV12-1 to TRBJ2-1; TRBD2 reflects the table's D call only, with no check against the DNA. TRBV12-1 has pseudogene status. CDR3 length equals 14 residues. The DNA for the CDR3 is TGTGCCAGCAGGAGGAAAGTTGCCTACAATGAGCAGTTCTTC. It translates to CASRRKVAYNEQFF.